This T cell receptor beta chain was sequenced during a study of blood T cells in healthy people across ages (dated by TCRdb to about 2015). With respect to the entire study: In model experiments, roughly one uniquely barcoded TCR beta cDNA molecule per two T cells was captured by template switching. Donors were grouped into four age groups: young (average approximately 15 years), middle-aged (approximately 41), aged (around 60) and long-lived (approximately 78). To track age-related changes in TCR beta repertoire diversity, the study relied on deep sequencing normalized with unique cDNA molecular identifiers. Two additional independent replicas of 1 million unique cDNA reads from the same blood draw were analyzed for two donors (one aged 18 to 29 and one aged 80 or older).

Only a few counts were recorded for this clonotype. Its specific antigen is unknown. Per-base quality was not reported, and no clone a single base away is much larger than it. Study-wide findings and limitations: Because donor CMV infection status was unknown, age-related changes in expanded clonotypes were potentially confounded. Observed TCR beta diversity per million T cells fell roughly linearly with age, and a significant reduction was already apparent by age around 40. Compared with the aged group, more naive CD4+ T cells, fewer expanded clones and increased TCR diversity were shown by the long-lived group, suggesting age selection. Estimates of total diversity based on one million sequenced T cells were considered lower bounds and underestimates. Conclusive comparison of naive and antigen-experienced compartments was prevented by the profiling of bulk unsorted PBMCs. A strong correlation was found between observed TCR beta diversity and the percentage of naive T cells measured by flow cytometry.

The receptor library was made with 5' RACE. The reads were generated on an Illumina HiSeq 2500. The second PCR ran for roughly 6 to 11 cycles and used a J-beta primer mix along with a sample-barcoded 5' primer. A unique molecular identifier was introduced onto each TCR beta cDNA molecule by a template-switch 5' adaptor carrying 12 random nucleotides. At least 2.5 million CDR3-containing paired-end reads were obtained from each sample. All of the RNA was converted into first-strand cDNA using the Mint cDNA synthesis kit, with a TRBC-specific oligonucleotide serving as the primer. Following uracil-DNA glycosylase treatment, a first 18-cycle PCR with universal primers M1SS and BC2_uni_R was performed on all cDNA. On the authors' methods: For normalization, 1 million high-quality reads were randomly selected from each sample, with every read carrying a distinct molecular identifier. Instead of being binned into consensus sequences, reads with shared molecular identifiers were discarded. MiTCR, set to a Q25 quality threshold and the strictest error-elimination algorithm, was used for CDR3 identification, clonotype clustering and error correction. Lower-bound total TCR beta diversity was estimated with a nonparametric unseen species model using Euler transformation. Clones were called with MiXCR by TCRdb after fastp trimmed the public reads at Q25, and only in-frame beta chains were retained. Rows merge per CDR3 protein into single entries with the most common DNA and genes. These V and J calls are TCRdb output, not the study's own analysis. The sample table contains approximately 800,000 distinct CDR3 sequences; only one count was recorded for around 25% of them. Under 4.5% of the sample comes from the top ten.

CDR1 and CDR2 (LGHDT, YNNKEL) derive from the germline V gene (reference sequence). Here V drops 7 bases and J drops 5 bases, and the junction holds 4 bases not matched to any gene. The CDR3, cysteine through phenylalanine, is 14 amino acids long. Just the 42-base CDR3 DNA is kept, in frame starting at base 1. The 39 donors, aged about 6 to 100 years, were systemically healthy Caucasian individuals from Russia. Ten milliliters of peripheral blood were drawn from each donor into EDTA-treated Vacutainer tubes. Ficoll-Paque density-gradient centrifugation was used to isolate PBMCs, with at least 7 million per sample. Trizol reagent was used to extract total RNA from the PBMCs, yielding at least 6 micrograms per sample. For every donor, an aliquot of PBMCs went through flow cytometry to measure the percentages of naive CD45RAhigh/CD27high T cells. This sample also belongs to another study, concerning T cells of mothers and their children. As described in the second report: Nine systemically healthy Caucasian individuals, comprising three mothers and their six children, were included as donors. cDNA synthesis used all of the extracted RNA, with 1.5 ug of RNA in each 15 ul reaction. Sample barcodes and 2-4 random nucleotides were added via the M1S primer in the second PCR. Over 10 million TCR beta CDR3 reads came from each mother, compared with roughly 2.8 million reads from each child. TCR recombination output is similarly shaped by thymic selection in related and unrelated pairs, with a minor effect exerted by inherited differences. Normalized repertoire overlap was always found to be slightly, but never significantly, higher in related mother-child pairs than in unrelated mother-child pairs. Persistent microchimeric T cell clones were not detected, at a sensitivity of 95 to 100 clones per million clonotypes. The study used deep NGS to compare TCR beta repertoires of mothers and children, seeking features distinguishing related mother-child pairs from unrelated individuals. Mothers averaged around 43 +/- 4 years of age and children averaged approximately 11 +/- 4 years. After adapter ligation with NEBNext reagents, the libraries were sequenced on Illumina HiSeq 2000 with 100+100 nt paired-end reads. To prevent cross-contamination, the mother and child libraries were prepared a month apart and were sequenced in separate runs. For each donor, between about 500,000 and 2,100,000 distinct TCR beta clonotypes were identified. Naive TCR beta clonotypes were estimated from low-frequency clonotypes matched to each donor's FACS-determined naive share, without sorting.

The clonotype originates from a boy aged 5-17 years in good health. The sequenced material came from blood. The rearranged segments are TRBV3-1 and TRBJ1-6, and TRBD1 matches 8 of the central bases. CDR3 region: CASTDRANNSPLHF. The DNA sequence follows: TGTGCCAGCACGGACAGGGCGAATAATTCACCCCTCCACTTT.